This passage covers 13 T cell receptor beta chains from one sample sequenced in a study of radiation and T cells in renal cell carcinoma. Produced via immunoSEQ multiplex PCR; TCRdb's table is partial and in-frame only. This sample has about 140,000 clones, with approximately 82% found just once. Sample time point: baseline pretreatment blood. Treatment here: 15 Gy SBRT to primary tumor, nephrectomy 4 weeks later. The source was blood, collected from a patient whose treatment included radiotherapy and nephrectomy. Every receptor here comes from a woman aged 45-59 years with renal cell carcinoma.

The rearrangement uses TRBV6-1 and TRBJ1-1; D gene ambiguous. CDR3 length equals 14 residues. Looked up from germline, CDR1 is MNHNS and CDR2 is SASEGT. Trimming removed 6 bases from V and 0 bases from J, with 11 bases in between. The chain's CDR3 is CASRESSVNTEAFF. CDR3 DNA sequence: TGTGCCAGCAGAGAGTCATCTGTGAACACTGAAGCTTTCTTT.

This chain uses TRBV2 with TRBJ2-7, with TRBD2 matching 13 bases. CDR3 length equals 15 residues. The V gene's germline CDR1 is SNHLY and CDR2 FYNNEI. V was clipped by 6 bases and J by 3 bases; unmatched bases: 5. CDR3 in DNA: TGTGCCAGCAGACCAACTAGCGGGGGGGGCTACGAGCAGTACTTC. This codes for CASRPTSGGGYEQYF.

CDR3 coding DNA: TGTGCCAGTACCGGGTTGAATGAAAAACTGTTTTTT. Amino acids: CASTGLNEKLFF. The rearrangement links TRBV19 to TRBJ1-4, with D hard to call. The V gene lost 7 bases and the J gene lost 5 bases, with 8 bases spanning the gap. The CDR3 sequence is 12 residues long. Germline CDR1 is LNHDA and CDR2 is SQIVND (reference sequence).

This chain links TRBV4-1 with TRBJ2-5, with D possibly TRBD2 on 6 matching bases. CDR3 length: 15 residues. Looked up from germline, CDR1 is MGHRA and CDR2 is YSYEKL. V dropped 4 bases and J dropped 5 bases, with 17 bases sitting between them. Written as DNA, the CDR3 is TGCGCCAGCAGCCCATGGGGTGACGGGGGTGAGACCCAGTACTTC. Its translation is CASSPWGDGGETQYF.

The chain employs TRBV5-1 and TRBJ2-1; D is uncertain. This CDR3 is built from 14 residues. Trimming took 0 bases from V and 3 from J, leaving 7 bases between them. Looked up from germline, CDR1 is SGHRS and CDR2 is YFSETQ. CDR3 protein: CASSLVGNYNEQFF. CDR3 in DNA: TGCGCCAGCAGCTTGGTCGGCAACTACAATGAGCAGTTCTTC.

In this sample, this clone turned up once. V usage is TRBV4-1 and J usage is TRBJ1-4; TRBD1 matches 7 bases. The CDR3 has 14 amino acids. The V and J ends lost 4 bases and 3 bases, in that order; junction bases with no gene match: 2. The germline V gene has CDR1 MGHRA and CDR2 YSYEKL. As DNA, the CDR3 is TGCGCCAGCAGCCGCGGGACAGCTAATGAAAAACTGTTTTTT. It is translated as CASSRGTANEKLFF.

DNA for the CDR3: TGTGCCATCAAGGGGGACATTTCTGGAAACACCATATATTTT. This gives the protein CAIKGDISGNTIYF. The chain uses TRBV10-3 and TRBJ1-3, with D possibly TRBD1 on 6 matching bases. Trimming removed 7 bases at V and 1 base at J, with 11 bases between. The CDR3 has 14 residues. Germline V gene lookup returns CDR1 ENHRY and CDR2 SYGVKD.

CDR3 sequence (DNA): TGTGCCAGCAGTGCACTAGCGGGAGGCAATGAGCAGTTCTTC. The encoded protein is CASSALAGGNEQFF. This sequence joins TRBV2 and TRBJ2-1; TRBD2 aligns across 12 bases. The CDR3 totals 14 residues. The germline CDR1 and CDR2 sequences are SNHLY and FYNNEI. Germline trimming cut 4 bases from V and 6 bases from J; bases unmatched to any gene: 1.

This chain uses TRBV7-9 with TRBJ2-7, with 8 bases matching TRBD1. With V trimmed by 3 bases and J by 3 bases, 7 bases remained unmatched. From germline, CDR1 is SEHNR and CDR2 FQNEAQ (reference sequence). There are 15 residues in the CDR3. CDR3 protein: CASSFIGDRSYEQYF. The CDR3 bases are TGTGCCAGCAGCTTCATTGGGGACAGGAGCTACGAGCAGTACTTC.

The gene calls are TRBV6-5 and TRBJ1-2, with D maybe TRBD1 (5 bases). CDR1 is MNHEY, CDR2 SVGAGI, per germline. V lost 6 bases to trimming and J lost 3 bases, with 11 bases between them. The length of the CDR3 is 13 residues. This CDR3 reads CASRGTSYYGYTF. CDR3 DNA: TGTGCCAGCAGAGGGACCTCATACTATGGCTACACCTTC.

The V call is TRBV5-1, the J call TRBJ2-2; 9 bases map to TRBD1. The CDR3 runs to 15 residues. The junction had 2 bases not matched to a gene; V was cut back by 3 bases and J by 2 bases. Germline V gene lookup returns CDR1 SGHRS and CDR2 YFSETQ. Written as DNA, the CDR3 is TGCGCCAGCAGCTGGGGACAGGGAAACACCGGGGAGCTGTTTTTT. Encoded protein: CASSWGQGNTGELFF.

This clone was recorded once. V and J are TRBV2 and TRBJ2-7; TRBD1 matches 7 bases. Germline-derived CDR1 and CDR2 are SNHLY and FYNNEI. The trim removed 5 bases at V and 2 bases at J, leaving 9 bases unmatched. This CDR3 has 15 amino acids. The CDR3 DNA reads TGTGCCAGCAGTCCTGACAGGGTGGTCCCCTACGAGCAGTACTTC. Its protein is CASSPDRVVPYEQYF.

This clone was found a few times. V gene TRBV2 combines with J gene TRBJ1-5, with D uncertain. With 1 base removed from V and 12 bases from J, the gap between germline ends came to 7 bases. The germline CDR1 and CDR2 sequences are SNHLY and FYNNEI. CDR3 length: 11 residues. As DNA, the CDR3 is TGTGCCAGCAGTGAAGAGGGTCTCCAGCATTTT. Amino acid sequence: CASSEEGLQHF.